The sequence of this TCR beta chain was determined in a study of T cells in Graves' hyperthyroidism and ophthalmopathy. Those with hyperthyroidism were 18 to 65 years old, newly diagnosed, and ill for under 2 months. Lactation, pregnancy, other autoimmune disease or uncontrolled infection led to exclusion of patients. The authors took PBMCs from 7.5 to 10 ml fresh peripheral blood. With 6 bases removed from V and 4 bases from J, the gap between germline ends came to 13 bases. Germline CDR1 and CDR2: SQVTM and ANQGSEA. This CDR3 is 14 amino acids long. What was amplified from RNA transcripts were TCR beta CDR3 regions. In the first-round RT-PCR of the TCR CDR3, the HTBI primer set was used. TCRdb reprocessed the multiplex PCR reads via MiXCR and lists one record per CDR3 protein. This sample has roughly 700,000 distinct CDR3 sequences, with 15% to 20% found just once.

The chain is built from TRBV29-1 and TRBJ2-6, with D maybe TRBD1 (5 bases). Sequences were obtained from blood. This receptor was identified in a man over 45 with Graves' hyperthyroidism. The CDR3 DNA sequence: TGCAGCGTAGATAGGGGAACAGGGGCCAACGTCCTGACTTTC. Its protein is CSVDRGTGANVLTF.